One and the same sample provided the 25 T cell receptor beta chains below, sequenced in a study of CD8 T cells in Susac syndrome. Random-hexamer reverse transcription was applied to about 0.45 to 1 ug RNA. TCRdb used MiXCR to reprocess the immunoSEQ multiplex PCR reads, holding one entry per CDR3 protein. The profile covers approximately 110,000 distinct CDR3 sequences, with over 85% appearing a single time and approximately 0.31% taken by the ten largest. Sequencing was carried out using CD8+ T cells from PBMCs. The receptors were gathered from a human donor with multiple sclerosis.

The V gene is TRBV27, the J gene TRBJ2-7; D gene uncertain. Trimming shortened V by 4 bases and J by 3 bases, and 10 bases separated the two germline ends. The V gene's germline CDR1 is MNHEY and CDR2 SMNVEV (reference sequence). This CDR3 is 13 amino acids long. Here the CDR3 DNA reads TGTGCCAGCAGTTCGAACGGCCACTACGAGCAGTACTTC. It is translated as CASSSNGHYEQYF.

This sequence joins TRBV7-9 and TRBJ2-5; D may be TRBD1 (5 bases). Germline CDR1 is SEHNR and CDR2 is FQNEAQ (reference sequence). The ends were cut back, 3 bases at V and 0 bases at J, with 17 bases in the middle. The CDR3 spans 17 residues. The CDR3 spells CASSFAPQDTYQETQYF. The CDR3 DNA reads TGTGCCAGCAGCTTCGCCCCCCAGGACACGTACCAAGAGACCCAGTACTTC.

The chain is built from TRBV6-6 and TRBJ2-2; 9 bases match TRBD2. Germline V gives CDR1 MNHNY, CDR2 SVGAGI (reference sequence). This CDR3 is built from 14 residues. After removal of 6 bases from V and 7 bases from J, the junction contained 6 bases not matched to a gene. The CDR3 spells CASRGGGAGGELFF. The CDR3 bases are TGTGCCAGCAGGGGCGGGGGGGCTGGCGGGGAGCTGTTTTTT.

The chain carries TRBV29-1 and TRBJ2-7, with a weak D call TRBD2 (6 bases). V shed 6 bases and J shed 3 bases, with 18 bases lying between them. CDR1 is SQVTM, CDR2 ANQGSEA, per germline. This CDR3 is 14 amino acids long. CDR3: CSVSVGSNYYEQYF. As DNA, the CDR3 is TGCAGCGTCTCTGTCGGGAGTAACTACTACGAGCAGTACTTC.

The V call is TRBV7-9, the J call TRBJ2-7, with TRBD1 as a possible D gene (5 bases). The germline gives CDR1 SEHNR, CDR2 FQNEAQ (reference sequence). This CDR3 has 13 residues. Trimming removed 1 base at V and 3 bases at J, with 7 bases between. This chain's CDR3 is CASSLDGHYEQYF. The CDR3, as DNA: TGTGCCAGCAGCTTAGATGGACACTACGAGCAGTACTTC. Together with reference TRBV7-9 and TRBJ2-7, the CDR3 gives the full variable domain: DTGVSQNPRHKITKRGQNVTFRCDPISEHNRLYWYRQTLGQGPEFLTYFQNEAQLEKSRLLSDRFSAERPKGSFSTLEIQRTEQGDSAMYLCASSLDGHYEQYFGPGTRLTVT.

The chain links TRBV25-1 to TRBJ1-2; D ambiguous. The CDR3 extends over 12 amino acids. V gave up 2 bases and J gave up 6 bases, with 7 bases separating them. In germline, CDR1 is MGHDK, CDR2 SYGVNS. The CDR3 region has the DNA TGTGCCAGCAGTGAAGGTTCCCATGGCTACACCTTC. It specifies CASSEGSHGYTF.

The chain carries TRBV9 and TRBJ2-7; D uncertain. The CDR3 runs 14 residues. V was pared by 3 bases and J by 7 bases, with 17 bases between. CDR1 and CDR2 from the germline V gene are SGDLS and YYNGEE. CDR3 protein: CASSATTKGREQYF. CDR3 DNA sequence: TGTGCCAGCAGCGCCACTACTAAGGGAAGGGAGCAGTACTTC. Together with reference TRBV9 and TRBJ2-7, the CDR3 gives the full variable domain: DSGVTQTPKHLITATGQRVTLRCSPRSGDLSVYWYQQSLDQGLQFLIQYYNGEERAKGNILERFSAQQFPDLHSELNLSSLELGDSALYFCASSATTKGREQYFGPGTRLTVT.

This clonotype was detected only once. The chain is built from TRBV9 and TRBJ1-3; TRBD1 matches at 9 bases. V was clipped by 4 bases and J by 8 bases; unmatched bases: 16. Germline CDR1 reads SGDLS; CDR2 reads YYNGEE. This CDR3 comprises 17 residues. CDR3 coding DNA: TGTGCCAGCAGCCCTCAAACCGGGACAGGGAATCAAGACACCATATATTTT. This codes for CASSPQTGTGNQDTIYF.

The sample holds one count of this clonotype. J is TRBJ2-1 and V is TRBV12-3 or TRBV12-4; D may correspond to TRBD1 or TRBD2 (5 bases each). The CDR3 sequence is 16 residues long. The V end lost 3 bases, the J end lost 4 bases, and 16 bases lay between the germline ends. For the CDR3, the DNA is TGTGCCAGCAGTTTGAGAGGGGACCCAAAGTACAATGAGCAGTTCTTC. The encoded protein is CASSLRGDPKYNEQFF.

The gene calls are TRBV18 and TRBJ2-3; D remains unclear. V shed 8 bases and J shed 4 bases, with 16 bases lying between them. Germline values: CDR1 KGHSH, CDR2 LQKENI. The CDR3 is 14 amino acids. The CDR3 DNA is TGTGCCAGCCCTCCCCGCGGCGAGGCAGATACGCAGTATTTT. It encodes CASPPRGEADTQYF.

The chain recombines TRBV2 with TRBJ2-3, with D possibly being TRBD1 or TRBD2 (6 bases each). From germline, CDR1 is SNHLY and CDR2 FYNNEI. Trimming left V 9 bases short and J 2 bases short, with 27 bases between. The CDR3 spans 18 residues. The CDR3 DNA reads as TGTGCCAGTAGCGACGGGGGCGCGAGTCCCCTTCCCACAGATACGCAGTATTTT. Protein: CASSDGGASPLPTDTQYF.

The chain links TRBV10-3 to TRBJ1-2; TRBD1 matches at 8 bases. CDR1 ENHRY and CDR2 SYGVKD come from the germline V gene. This CDR3 is built from 18 residues. Germline trimming cut 0 bases from V and 4 bases from J; bases unmatched to any gene: 13. The CDR3 sequence is CAISESTLGQGQFYGYTF. The CDR3 coding sequence is TGTGCCATCAGTGAGTCGACTCTCGGACAGGGCCAATTCTATGGCTACACCTTC.

This clonotype has only one observation. The chain carries TRBV4-1 and TRBJ2-7; D might be TRBD1 or TRBD2, each matching 5 bases. There are 18 residues in the CDR3. CDR1 and CDR2 from the germline V gene are MGHRA and YSYEKL. V was clipped by 1 base and J by 0 bases, with 19 bases between them. This CDR3 is CASSQGSLGTNPSYEQYV. CDR3 bases: TGCGCCAGCAGCCAAGGGTCATTGGGGACCAACCCCTCCTACGAGCAGTACGTC.

The rearrangement joins TRBV2 to TRBJ2-4; 9 nucleotides agree with TRBD1. The CDR3 loop spans 13 amino acids. CDR1 SNHLY and CDR2 FYNNEI come from the germline V gene. V was clipped by 4 bases and J by 8 bases; unmatched bases: 3. CDR3 in DNA: TGTGCCAGCAGTGCCGACAGGGGGGACATTCAGTACTTC. Translation gives CASSADRGDIQYF.

The gene calls are TRBV27 and TRBJ1-1, with unresolved D. The CDR3 spans 13 residues. Germline V lookup: CDR1 MNHEY, CDR2 SMNVEV (reference sequence). The V end lost 6 bases, the J end lost 8 bases, and 16 bases lay between the germline ends. CDR3 protein: CASSKVVVGEAFF. The CDR3 DNA follows: TGTGCCAGCAGCAAAGTCGTAGTCGGGGAAGCTTTCTTT.

This rearrangement joins TRBV9 to TRBJ1-4, with TRBD1 matching over 7 bases. The V gene's germline CDR1 is SGDLS and CDR2 YYNGEE. The CDR3 length is 15 residues. The V and J ends lost 0 bases and 5 bases, in that order; junction bases with no gene match: 4. CDR3: CASSVEGRGNEKLFF. CDR3 in DNA: TGTGCCAGCAGCGTAGAGGGCAGGGGGAATGAAAAACTGTTTTTT.

The rearrangement joins TRBV24-1 to TRBJ1-5; no firm D call. This CDR3 is built from 16 residues. The germline gives CDR1 KGHDR, CDR2 SFDVKD. Trimming cost V 6 bases and J 0 bases, with 14 bases left between them. The CDR3 sequence: CATSSRGSYSNQPQHF. In DNA form, the CDR3 reads TGTGCCACCAGTTCGAGAGGGTCTTATAGCAATCAGCCCCAGCATTTT.

The DNA for the CDR3 is TGTGCCAGCAGCTTAGAACAACAATTCTGGCCCCAGCATTTT. This translates into CASSLEQQFWPQHF. The chain employs TRBV7-8 and TRBJ1-5; unclear D gene. CDR3 length: 14 amino acids. Trimming took off 1 base at V and 9 bases at J, with 13 bases between the two ends. CDR1 and CDR2 (germline): SGHVS, FQNEAQ.

The rearrangement joins TRBV7-8 to TRBJ1-5, with D perhaps TRBD1 (5 bases). CDR1 is SGHVS, CDR2 FQNEAQ, per germline. This CDR3 comprises 16 residues. Between the trimmed V and J ends, which lost 1 base and 0 bases, there was a span of 10 bases. The CDR3 coding sequence is TGTGCCAGCAGCTTAGGGAGACAGATTAGCAATCAGCCCCAGCATTTT. Protein product: CASSLGRQISNQPQHF.

The rearrangement uses TRBV18 and TRBJ1-6; weak D call: TRBD1 (5 bases). Trimming stripped 3 bases from V and 7 bases from J, with 13 bases between. This CDR3 has 15 residues. Germline CDR1 and CDR2: KGHSH and LQKENI. The DNA of the CDR3 is TGTGCCAGCTCACCTACCTGGGACGGGAATTCACCCCTCCACTTT. Residues: CASSPTWDGNSPLHF.

The chain joins TRBV7-3 to TRBJ1-5; 7 bases are a match to TRBD1. The CDR3 totals 17 residues. In germline, CDR1 is SGHTA, CDR2 FQGTGA. V lost 1 base to trimming and J lost 4 bases; unmatched junction nucleotides: 10. CDR3 loop: CASSLIPEGATNQPQHF. CDR3 sequence (DNA): TGTGCCAGCAGCTTAATCCCGGAGGGGGCAACAAATCAGCCCCAGCATTTT.

The chain joins TRBV7-9 to TRBJ2-5, with D perhaps given as TRBD1 or TRBD2 (5 bases each). Per germline, CDR1 SEHNR and CDR2 FQNEAQ (reference sequence). CDR3 length: 15 residues. V lost 5 bases and J 1 base, leaving 14 bases between the germline ends. The CDR3: CASSPRFGAQETQYF. The DNA for the CDR3 is TGTGCCAGCAGCCCTCGATTCGGGGCCCAAGAGACCCAGTACTTC.

The table lists this clonotype with a count of one. This chain links TRBV28 with TRBJ2-1; 7 bases are a match to TRBD1. V trimming: 3 bases; J trimming: 6 bases; junction bases outside the gene matches: 8. The CDR3 sequence is 15 residues long. Germline CDR1 MDHEN, CDR2 SYDVKM. CDR3 loop: CASSFRDRVFNEQFF. Here the CDR3 DNA reads TGTGCCAGCAGTTTTCGAGACAGGGTCTTCAATGAGCAGTTCTTC. Supplemented by reference TRBV28 and TRBJ2-1, the full variable domain reads DVKVTQSSRYLVKRTGEKVFLECVQDMDHENMFWYRQDPGLGLRLIYFSYDVKMKEKGDIPEGYSVSREKKERFSLILESASTNQTSMYLCASSFRDRVFNEQFFGPGTRLTVL.

The chain carries TRBV7-8 and TRBJ2-2; 8 bases are shared with TRBD2. This CDR3 has 17 residues. Trimming at V came to 5 bases and at J to 0 bases, leaving 8 bases not matched to a gene. Germline V CDR1 and CDR2: SGHVS, FQNEAQ. CDR3 nucleotides: TGTGCCAGCAGCCCTCTGCGGGGGGCGCCGAACACCGGGGAGCTGTTTTTT. The encoded protein is CASSPLRGAPNTGELFF.

The chain combines TRBV4-1 with TRBJ1-2; D is uncertain. Germline V gene data show CDR1 as MGHRA and CDR2 as YSYEKL. V was clipped by 3 bases and J by 0 bases, with 11 bases between them. The CDR3 sequence is 15 residues long. The CDR3 DNA sequence: TGCGCCAGCAGCCACATACCCAGCTCTAACTATGGCTACACCTTC. Amino acid sequence: CASSHIPSSNYGYTF.